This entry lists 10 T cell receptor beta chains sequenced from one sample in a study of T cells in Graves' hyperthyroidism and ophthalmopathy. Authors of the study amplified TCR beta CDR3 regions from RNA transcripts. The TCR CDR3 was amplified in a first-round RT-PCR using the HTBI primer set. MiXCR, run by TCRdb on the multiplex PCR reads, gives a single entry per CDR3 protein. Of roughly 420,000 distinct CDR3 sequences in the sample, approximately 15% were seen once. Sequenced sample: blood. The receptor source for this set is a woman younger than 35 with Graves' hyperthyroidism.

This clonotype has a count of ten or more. The CDR3: CASIALTGEKTQYF. CDR3 sequence (DNA): TGTGCCAGCATCGCCCTGACAGGGGAAAAGACCCAGTACTTC. V is TRBV28 and J is TRBJ2-5, with 8 bases that match TRBD1. The CDR3 runs 14 residues. Germline values: CDR1 MDHEN, CDR2 SYDVKM. J gave up 6 bases and V 7 bases, and 10 bases lay outside the gene matches.

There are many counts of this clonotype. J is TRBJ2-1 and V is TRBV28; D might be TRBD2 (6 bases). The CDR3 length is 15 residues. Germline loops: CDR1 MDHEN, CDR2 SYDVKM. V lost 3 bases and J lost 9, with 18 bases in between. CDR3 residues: CASSFKTGEYFEQFF. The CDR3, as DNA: TGTGCCAGCAGTTTTAAGACGGGAGAGTATTTTGAGCAGTTCTTC.

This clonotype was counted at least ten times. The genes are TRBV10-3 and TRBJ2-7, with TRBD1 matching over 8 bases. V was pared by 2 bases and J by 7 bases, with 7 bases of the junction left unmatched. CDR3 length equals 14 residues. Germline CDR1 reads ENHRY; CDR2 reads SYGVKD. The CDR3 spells CAISEPRQGREQYF. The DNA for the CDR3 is TGTGCCATCAGTGAGCCCAGACAGGGGCGGGAGCAGTACTTC.

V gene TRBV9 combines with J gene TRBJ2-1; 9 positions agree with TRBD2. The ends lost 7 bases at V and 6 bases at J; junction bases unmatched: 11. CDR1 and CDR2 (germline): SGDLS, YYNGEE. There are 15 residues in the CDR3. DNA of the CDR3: TGTGCCAGCCGCGGGGGGGGGGTTGGGGCCAATGAGCAGTTCTTC. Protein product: CASRGGGVGANEQFF.

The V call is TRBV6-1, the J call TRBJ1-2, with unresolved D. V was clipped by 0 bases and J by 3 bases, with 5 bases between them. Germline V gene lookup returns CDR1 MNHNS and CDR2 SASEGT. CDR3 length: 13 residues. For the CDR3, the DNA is TGTGCCAGCAGTGAAGCAGGTTACTATGGCTACACCTTC. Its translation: CASSEAGYYGYTF.

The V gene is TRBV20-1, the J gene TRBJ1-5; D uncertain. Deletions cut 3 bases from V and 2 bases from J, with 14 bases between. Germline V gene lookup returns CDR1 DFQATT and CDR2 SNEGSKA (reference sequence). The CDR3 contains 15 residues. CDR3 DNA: TGCAGTGCTAGTTATGCGGTAGCCGGCAATCAGCCCCAGCATTTT. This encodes CSASYAVAGNQPQHF.

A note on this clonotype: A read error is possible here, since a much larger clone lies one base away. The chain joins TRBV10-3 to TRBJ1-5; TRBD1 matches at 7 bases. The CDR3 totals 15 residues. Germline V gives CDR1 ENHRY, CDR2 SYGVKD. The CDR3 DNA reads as TGTGCCATCGGTGACCCGACAGGGAATAATCAGCCCCAGCATTTT. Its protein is CAIGDPTGNNQPQHF.

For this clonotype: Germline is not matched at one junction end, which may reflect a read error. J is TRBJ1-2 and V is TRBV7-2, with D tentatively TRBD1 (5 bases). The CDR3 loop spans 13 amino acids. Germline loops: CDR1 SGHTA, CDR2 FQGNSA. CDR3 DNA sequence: TGTGCCGGCAGCTTAGGGGAAATCTATGGCTACACCTTC. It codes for CAGSLGEIYGYTF.

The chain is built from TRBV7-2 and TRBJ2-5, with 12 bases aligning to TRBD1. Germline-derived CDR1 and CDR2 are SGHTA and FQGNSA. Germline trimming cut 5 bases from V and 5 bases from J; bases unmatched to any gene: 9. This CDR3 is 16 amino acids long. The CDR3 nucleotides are TGTGCCAGCAGCACCCCCGGGACAGGGGGCATCGAGACCCAGTACTTC. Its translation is CASSTPGTGGIETQYF. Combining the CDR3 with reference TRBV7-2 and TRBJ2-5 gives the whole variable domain GAGVSQSPSNKVTEKGKDVELRCDPISGHTALYWYRQSLGQGLEFLIYFQGNSAPDKSGLPSDRFSAERTGGSVSTLTIQRTQQEDSAVYLCASSTPGTGGIETQYFGPGTRLLVL.

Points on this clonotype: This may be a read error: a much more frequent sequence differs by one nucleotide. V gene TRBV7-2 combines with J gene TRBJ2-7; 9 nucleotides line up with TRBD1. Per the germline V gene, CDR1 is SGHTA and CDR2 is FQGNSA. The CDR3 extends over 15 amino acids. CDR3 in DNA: TGTGCCAGCCGCCTTTACCCGGACAGGGGCTACGAGCAGCACTTC. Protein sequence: CASRLYPDRGYEQHF. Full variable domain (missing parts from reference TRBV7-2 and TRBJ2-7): GAGVSQSPSNKVTEKGKDVELRCDPISGHTALYWYRQSLGQGLEFLIYFQGNSAPDKSGLPSDRFSAERTGGSVSTLTIQRTQQEDSAVYLCASRLYPDRGYEQHFGPGTRLTVT.